This TCR beta chain came from a study of control samples from healthy donors and cancer patients. Germline V gene data show CDR1 as SGHDT and CDR2 as YYEEEE. Trimming took 0 bases from V and 7 from J, leaving 11 bases between them. The CDR3 loop spans 14 amino acids. The data were produced by immunoSEQ multiplex PCR, yet TCRdb's version contains in-frame clones alone and is incomplete. The sample carries more than 95,000 clones, around 87% recorded once. V gene TRBV5-6 combines with J gene TRBJ1-5; possible D gene TRBD1, 5 bases. Sequencing used blood. The sequence derives from a man aged 55 to 69 in good health. The CDR3 here is CASSLAGGWQPQHF. The CDR3 region has the DNA TGTGCCAGCAGCTTGGCCGGGGGGTGGCAGCCCCAGCATTTT.